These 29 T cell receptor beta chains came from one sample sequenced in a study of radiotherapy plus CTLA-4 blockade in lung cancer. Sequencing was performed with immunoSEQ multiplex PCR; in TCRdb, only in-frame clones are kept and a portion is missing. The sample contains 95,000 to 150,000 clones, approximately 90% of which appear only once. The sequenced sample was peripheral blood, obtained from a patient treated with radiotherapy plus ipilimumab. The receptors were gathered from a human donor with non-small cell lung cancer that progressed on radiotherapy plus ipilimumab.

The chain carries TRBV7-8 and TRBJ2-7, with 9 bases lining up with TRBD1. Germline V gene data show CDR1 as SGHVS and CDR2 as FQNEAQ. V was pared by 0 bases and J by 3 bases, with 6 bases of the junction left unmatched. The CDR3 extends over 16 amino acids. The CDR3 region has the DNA TGTGCCAGCAGCTTAGCGTACGGACAGGGGATCTACGAGCAGTACTTC. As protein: CASSLAYGQGIYEQYF.

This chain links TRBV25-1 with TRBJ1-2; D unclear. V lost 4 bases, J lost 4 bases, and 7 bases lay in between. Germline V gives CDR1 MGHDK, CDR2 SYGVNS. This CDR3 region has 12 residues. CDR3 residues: CASSAGFYGYTF. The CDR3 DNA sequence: TGTGCCAGCAGTGCGGGGTTCTATGGCTACACCTTC.

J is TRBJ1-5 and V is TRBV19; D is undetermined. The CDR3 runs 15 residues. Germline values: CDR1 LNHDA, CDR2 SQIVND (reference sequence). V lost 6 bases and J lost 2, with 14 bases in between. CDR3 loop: CASSTKGGGNQPQHF. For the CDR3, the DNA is TGTGCCAGTAGCACCAAGGGTGGTGGCAATCAGCCCCAGCATTTT.

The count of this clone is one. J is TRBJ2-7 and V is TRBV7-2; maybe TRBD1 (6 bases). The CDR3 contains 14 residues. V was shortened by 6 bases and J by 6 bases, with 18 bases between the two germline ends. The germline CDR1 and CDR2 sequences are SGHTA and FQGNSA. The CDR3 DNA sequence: TGTGCCAGCAGTCTCACAGGGTTTCCCCCCGAGCAGTACTTC. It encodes CASSLTGFPPEQYF.

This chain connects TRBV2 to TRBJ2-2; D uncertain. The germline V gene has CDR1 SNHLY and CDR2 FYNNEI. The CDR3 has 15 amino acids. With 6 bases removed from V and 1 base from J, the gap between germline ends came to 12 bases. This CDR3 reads CASSPFDWNTGELFF. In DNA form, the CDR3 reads TGTGCCAGCAGCCCCTTTGACTGGAACACCGGGGAGCTGTTTTTT.

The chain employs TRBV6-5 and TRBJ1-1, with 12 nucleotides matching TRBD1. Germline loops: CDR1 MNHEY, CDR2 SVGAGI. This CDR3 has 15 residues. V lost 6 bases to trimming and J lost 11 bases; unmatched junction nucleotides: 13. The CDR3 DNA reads TGTGCCAGCAGACGGCTAGGGACAGGGGGCGTCTCGGCTTTCTTT. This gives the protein CASRRLGTGGVSAFF.

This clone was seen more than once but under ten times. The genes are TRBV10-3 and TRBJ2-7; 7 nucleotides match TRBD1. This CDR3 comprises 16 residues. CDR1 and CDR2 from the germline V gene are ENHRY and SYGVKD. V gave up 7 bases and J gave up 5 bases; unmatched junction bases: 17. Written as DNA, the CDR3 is TGTGCCATCAATGACAGGGACGGCGGTGTCAGGAACGAGCAGTACTTC. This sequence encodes CAINDRDGGVRNEQYF.

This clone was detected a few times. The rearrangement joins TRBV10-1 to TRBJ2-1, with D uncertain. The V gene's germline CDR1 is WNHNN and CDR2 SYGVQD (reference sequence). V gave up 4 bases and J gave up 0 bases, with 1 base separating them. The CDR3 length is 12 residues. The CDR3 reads CASSGSYNEQFF. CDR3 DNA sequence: TGCGCCAGCAGTGGCTCCTACAATGAGCAGTTCTTC.

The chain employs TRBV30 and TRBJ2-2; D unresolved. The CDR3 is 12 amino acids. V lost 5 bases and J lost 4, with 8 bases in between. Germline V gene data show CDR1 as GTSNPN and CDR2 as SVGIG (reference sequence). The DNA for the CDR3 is TGTGCCTGGGGCGGTGGCACCGGGGAGCTGTTTTTT. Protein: CAWGGGTGELFF. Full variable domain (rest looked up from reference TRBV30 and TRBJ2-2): SQTIHQWPATLVQPVGSPLSLECTVEGTSNPNLYWYRQAAGRGLQLLFYSVGIGQISSEVPQNLSASRPQDRQFILSSKKLLLSDSGFYLCAWGGGTGELFFGEGSRLTVL.

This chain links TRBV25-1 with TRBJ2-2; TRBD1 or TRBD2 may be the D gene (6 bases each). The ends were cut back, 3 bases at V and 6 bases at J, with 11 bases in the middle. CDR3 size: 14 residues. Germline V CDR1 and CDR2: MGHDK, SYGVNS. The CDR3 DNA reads TGTGCCAGCAGTGAGTCTAGGGGGGCCGGGGAGCTGTTTTTT. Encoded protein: CASSESRGAGELFF.

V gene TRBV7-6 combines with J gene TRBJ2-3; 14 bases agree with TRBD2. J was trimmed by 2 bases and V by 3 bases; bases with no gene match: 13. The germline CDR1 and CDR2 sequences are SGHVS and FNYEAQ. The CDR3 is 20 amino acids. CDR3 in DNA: TGTGCCAGCAGCTTGGGACTAGCGGGAGTTAGTTTTTTAGTCACAGATACGCAGTATTTT. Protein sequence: CASSLGLAGVSFLVTDTQYF.

CDR3 bases: TGTGCTAGTGGTTTAACAGATTTCGCAGATACGCAGTATTTT. Its protein is CASGLTDFADTQYF. This rearrangement joins TRBV12-5 to TRBJ2-3; D is unresolved. The germline gives CDR1 LGHNT, CDR2 FRNRAP. The CDR3 consists of 14 residues. Trimming took off 3 bases at V and 4 bases at J, with 11 bases between the two ends.

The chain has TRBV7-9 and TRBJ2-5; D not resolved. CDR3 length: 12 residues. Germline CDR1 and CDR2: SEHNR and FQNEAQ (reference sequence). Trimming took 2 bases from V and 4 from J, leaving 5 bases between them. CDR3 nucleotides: TGTGCCAGCAGCTTAAAGGTAGAGACCCAGTACTTC. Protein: CASSLKVETQYF.

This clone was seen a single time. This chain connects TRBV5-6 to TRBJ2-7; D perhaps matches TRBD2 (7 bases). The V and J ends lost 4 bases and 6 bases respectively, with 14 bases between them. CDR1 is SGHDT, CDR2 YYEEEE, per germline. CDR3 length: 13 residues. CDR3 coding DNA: TGTGCCAGCAGCCCCGCGGGGGCCCTCGAGCAGTACTTC. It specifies CASSPAGALEQYF.

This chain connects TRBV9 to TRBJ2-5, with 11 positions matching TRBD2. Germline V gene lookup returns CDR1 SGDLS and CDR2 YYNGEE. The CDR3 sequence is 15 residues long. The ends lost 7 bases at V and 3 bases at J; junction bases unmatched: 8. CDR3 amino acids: CASRLAGSGEETQYF. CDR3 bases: TGTGCCAGCCGACTAGCGGGAAGCGGAGAAGAGACCCAGTACTTC.

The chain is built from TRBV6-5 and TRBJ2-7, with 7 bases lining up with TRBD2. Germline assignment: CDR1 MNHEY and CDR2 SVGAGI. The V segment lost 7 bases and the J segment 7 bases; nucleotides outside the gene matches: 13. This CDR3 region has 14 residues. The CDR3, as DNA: TGTGCCAGCATCGGGCAGGGCCCGGGGGGTGAGCAGTACTTC. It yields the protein CASIGQGPGGEQYF.

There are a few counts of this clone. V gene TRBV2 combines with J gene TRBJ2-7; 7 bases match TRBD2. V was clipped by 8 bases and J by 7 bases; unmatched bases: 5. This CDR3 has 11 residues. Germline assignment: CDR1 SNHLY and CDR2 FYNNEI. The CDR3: CASATSVEQYF. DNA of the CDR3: TGTGCCAGCGCAACTAGCGTAGAGCAGTACTTC.

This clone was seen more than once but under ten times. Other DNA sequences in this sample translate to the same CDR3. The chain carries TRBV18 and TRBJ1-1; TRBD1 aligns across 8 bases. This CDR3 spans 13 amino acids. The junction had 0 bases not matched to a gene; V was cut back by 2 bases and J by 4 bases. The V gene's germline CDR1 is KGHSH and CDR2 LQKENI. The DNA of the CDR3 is TGTGCCAGCTCACCAACAGGGGGCACTGAAGCTTTCTTT. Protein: CASSPTGGTEAFF.

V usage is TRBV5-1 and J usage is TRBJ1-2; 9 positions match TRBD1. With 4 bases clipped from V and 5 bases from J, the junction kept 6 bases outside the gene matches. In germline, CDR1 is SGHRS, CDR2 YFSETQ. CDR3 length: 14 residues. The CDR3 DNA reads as TGCGCCAGCAGCGGGACAGGGCTTGCTTATGGCTACACCTTC. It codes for CASSGTGLAYGYTF.

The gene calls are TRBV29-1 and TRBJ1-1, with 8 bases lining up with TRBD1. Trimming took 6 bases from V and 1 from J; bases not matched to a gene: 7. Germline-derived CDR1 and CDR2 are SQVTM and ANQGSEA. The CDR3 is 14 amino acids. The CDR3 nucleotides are TGCAGCGTGGTGGTCAGGGGGCAGAACACTGAAGCTTTCTTT. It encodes CSVVVRGQNTEAFF.

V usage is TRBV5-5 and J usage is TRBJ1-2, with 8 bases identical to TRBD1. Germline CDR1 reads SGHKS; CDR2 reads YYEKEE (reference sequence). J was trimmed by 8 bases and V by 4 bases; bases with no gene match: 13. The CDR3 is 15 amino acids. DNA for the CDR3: TGTGCCAGCAGCCCCACAGACAGGGGAGGCGGCGGCTACACCTTC. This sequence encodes CASSPTDRGGGGYTF.

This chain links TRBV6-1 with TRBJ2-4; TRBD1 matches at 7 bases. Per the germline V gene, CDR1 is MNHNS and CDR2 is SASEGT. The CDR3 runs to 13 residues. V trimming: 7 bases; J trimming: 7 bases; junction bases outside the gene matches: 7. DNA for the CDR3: TGTGCCAGCACAGAGACAGGGCGGAACATTCAGTACTTC. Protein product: CASTETGRNIQYF.

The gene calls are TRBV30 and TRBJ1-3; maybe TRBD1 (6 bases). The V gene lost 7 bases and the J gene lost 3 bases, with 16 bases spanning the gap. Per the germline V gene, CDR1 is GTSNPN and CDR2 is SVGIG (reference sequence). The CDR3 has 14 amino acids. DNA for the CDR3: TGTGCCTCCACGGGCAGGGGTTATGGAAACACCATATATTTT. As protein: CASTGRGYGNTIYF.

The CDR3 DNA sequence: TGTGCCAGCAGTGAAGGCTTGCAGCCCCAGCATTTT. It translates to CASSEGLQPQHF. V gene TRBV6-1 combines with J gene TRBJ1-5; D gene uncertain. With 1 base removed from V and 7 bases from J, the gap between germline ends came to 5 bases. The CDR3 consists of 12 residues. The germline CDR1 and CDR2 sequences are MNHNS and SASEGT.

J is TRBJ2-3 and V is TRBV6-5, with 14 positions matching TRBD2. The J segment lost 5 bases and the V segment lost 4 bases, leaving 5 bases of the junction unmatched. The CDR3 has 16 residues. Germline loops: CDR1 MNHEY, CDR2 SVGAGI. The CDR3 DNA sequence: TGTGCCAGCAGTTCCCGACTAGCGGGAGGGCAAGATACGCAGTATTTT. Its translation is CASSSRLAGGQDTQYF.

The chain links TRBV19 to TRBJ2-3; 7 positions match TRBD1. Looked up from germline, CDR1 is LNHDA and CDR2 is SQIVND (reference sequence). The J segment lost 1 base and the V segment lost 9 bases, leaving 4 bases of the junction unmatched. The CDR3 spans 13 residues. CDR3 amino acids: CASGTVRTDTQYF. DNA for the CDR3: TGTGCCAGCGGGACAGTCCGCACAGATACGCAGTATTTT.

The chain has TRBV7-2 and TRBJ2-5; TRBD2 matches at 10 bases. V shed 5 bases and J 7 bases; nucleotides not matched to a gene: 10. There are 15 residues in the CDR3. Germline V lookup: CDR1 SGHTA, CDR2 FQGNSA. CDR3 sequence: CASSGNSGRAVTQYF. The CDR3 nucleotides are TGTGCCAGCAGCGGAAACAGCGGGAGGGCCGTGACCCAGTACTTC. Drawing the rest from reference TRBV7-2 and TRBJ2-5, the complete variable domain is GAGVSQSPSNKVTEKGKDVELRCDPISGHTALYWYRQSLGQGLEFLIYFQGNSAPDKSGLPSDRFSAERTGGSVSTLTIQRTQQEDSAVYLCASSGNSGRAVTQYFGPGTRLLVL.

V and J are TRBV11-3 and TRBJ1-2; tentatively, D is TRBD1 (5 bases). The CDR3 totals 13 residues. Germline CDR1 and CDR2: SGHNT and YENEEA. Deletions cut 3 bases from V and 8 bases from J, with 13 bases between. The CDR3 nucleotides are TGTGCCAGCAGCTTTCAGGGCGCGGGAGGCTACACCTTC. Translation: CASSFQGAGGYTF. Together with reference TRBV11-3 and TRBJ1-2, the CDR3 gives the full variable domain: EAGVVQSPRYKIIEKKQPVAFWCNPISGHNTLYWYLQNLGQGPELLIRYENEEAVDDSQLPKDRFSAERLKGVDSTLKIQPAELGDSAVYLCASSFQGAGGYTFGSGTRLTVV.

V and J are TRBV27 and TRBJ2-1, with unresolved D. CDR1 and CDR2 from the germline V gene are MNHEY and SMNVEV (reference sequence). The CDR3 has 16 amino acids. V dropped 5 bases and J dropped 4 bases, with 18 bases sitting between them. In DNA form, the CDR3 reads TGTGCCAGCAGTCCCTTCGAGGTTTCGCCGTACAATGAGCAGTTCTTC. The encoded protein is CASSPFEVSPYNEQFF.